This entry describes one TCR beta chain. The data originate from a study of T cells of healthy individuals. After removal of 4 bases from V and 2 bases from J, the junction contained 6 bases not matched to a gene. CDR1 and CDR2 (germline): SQVTM, ANQGSEA. The CDR3 sequence is 14 residues long. From the 5' RACE reads, TCRdb called clonotypes with MiXCR, one entry per CDR3 protein. The sample yields 85,000 to 100,000 distinct CDR3 sequences, 17% seen once. The rearrangement links TRBV29-1 to TRBJ2-3, with 7 bases fitting TRBD2. The receptor was derived from a human donor in good health. The CDR3 sequence is CSVGLAVFTDTQYF. CDR3 sequence (DNA): TGCAGCGTTGGGCTAGCGGTCTTCACAGATACGCAGTATTTT.